This passage covers 32 T cell receptor beta chains from one sample sequenced in a study of cytomegalovirus exposure and HLA in healthy donors. The PCR contained 60 Vbeta and 13 Jbeta primers. Sequencing was performed with immunoSEQ multiplex PCR; in TCRdb, only in-frame clones are kept and a portion is missing. This sample has some 130,000 clones, with roughly four fifths found just once. The sample comprised PBMCs. The receptor set was obtained from a woman between 35 and 50 years old in good health and CMV-seropositive.

The chain uses TRBV19 and TRBJ1-3; TRBD1 might be the D (6 bases). V was trimmed by 6 bases and J by 0 bases, leaving 21 bases between them. The CDR3 consists of 18 residues. The V gene's germline CDR1 is LNHDA and CDR2 SQIVND (reference sequence). The CDR3, as DNA: TGTGCCAGTAGATACGGAACAGGGATCTTCTTCTCTGGAAACACCATATATTTT. Its protein product is CASRYGTGIFFSGNTIYF.

The chain combines TRBV19 with TRBJ2-7; TRBD2 matches at 9 bases. Trimming took 7 bases from V and 3 from J; bases not matched to a gene: 13. CDR3 length: 16 amino acids. Germline values: CDR1 LNHDA, CDR2 SQIVND (reference sequence). CDR3 in DNA: TGTGCCAGTACTAAAGGTAGTAGCGGGAGCCTCTACGAGCAGTACTTC. Residues: CASTKGSSGSLYEQYF.

The rearrangement uses TRBV28 and TRBJ2-1; weak D call: TRBD2 (6 bases). Trimming cost V 6 bases and J 0 bases, with 12 bases left between them. The CDR3 runs to 15 residues. CDR1 and CDR2 from the germline V gene are MDHEN and SYDVKM. CDR3 loop: CASRLAESSYNEQFF. In nucleotides, the CDR3 is TGTGCCAGCAGGTTAGCGGAGAGCTCCTACAATGAGCAGTTCTTC. The variable domain in full, completed from reference TRBV28 and TRBJ2-1, reads DVKVTQSSRYLVKRTGEKVFLECVQDMDHENMFWYRQDPGLGLRLIYFSYDVKMKEKGDIPEGYSVSREKKERFSLILESASTNQTSMYLCASRLAESSYNEQFFGPGTRLTVL.

Details on this clone: A far larger clone is just one base off, so this is likely a read error. CDR3 sequence: CASSGSDTEAFF. The DNA of the CDR3 is TGTGCCAGCAGCGGTAGTGACACTGAAGCTTTCTTT. The chain has TRBV9 and TRBJ1-1, with no clear D. CDR3 length equals 12 residues. Germline loops: CDR1 SGDLS, CDR2 YYNGEE. V lost 3 bases, J lost 3 bases, and 6 bases lay in between.

The genes are TRBV7-3 and TRBJ2-7; TRBD1 agrees at 7 bases. This CDR3 has 13 residues. The V gene's germline CDR1 is SGHTA and CDR2 FQGTGA. The V gene end was trimmed by 5 bases and the J gene end by 4 bases; junction bases not matched to a gene: 5. The CDR3 sequence is CASSTGTAYEQYF. CDR3 nucleotides: TGTGCCAGCAGCACCGGGACAGCTTACGAGCAGTACTTC. The full variable domain, with the rest looked up from reference TRBV7-3 and TRBJ2-7, is GAGVSQTPSNKVTEKGKYVELRCDPISGHTALYWYRQSLGQGPEFLIYFQGTGAADDSGLPNDRFFAVRPEGSVSTLKIQRTERGDSAVYLCASSTGTAYEQYFGPGTRLTVT.

In this sample, this clone turned up a few times. This sequence joins TRBV7-9 and TRBJ1-2, with D uncertain. CDR1 SEHNR and CDR2 FQNEAQ come from the germline V gene (reference sequence). This CDR3 region has 12 residues. The germline V and J ends were trimmed by 2 bases and 5 bases, with 6 bases remaining between them. The DNA for the CDR3 is TGTGCCAGCAGCTTACAGGTTTATGGCTACACCTTC. Translation: CASSLQVYGYTF.

The chain carries TRBV10-3 and TRBJ2-7, with a tentative D call TRBD2 (5 bases). The CDR3 runs 16 residues. Trimming shortened V by 7 bases and J by 2 bases, and 21 bases separated the two germline ends. Germline CDR1 reads ENHRY; CDR2 reads SYGVKD. CDR3 DNA: TGTGCCATCACCGAGAGGGAGACTGGGGTCACCTACGAGCAGTACTTC. Translating gives CAITERETGVTYEQYF.

The V gene is TRBV9, the J gene TRBJ2-7; 8 bases line up with TRBD1. There are 15 residues in the CDR3. CDR1 is SGDLS, CDR2 YYNGEE, per germline. The V segment lost 0 bases and the J segment 3 bases; nucleotides outside the gene matches: 5. Written as DNA, the CDR3 is TGTGCCAGCAGCGTAGCCTCAGGGGGCGACTACGAGCAGTACTTC. It encodes CASSVASGGDYEQYF.

The chain has TRBV5-5 and TRBJ2-7; no reliable D call. Germline V lookup: CDR1 SGHKS, CDR2 YYEKEE (reference sequence). Trimming cost V 5 bases and J 4 bases, with 7 bases left between them. CDR3 length: 11 amino acids. The CDR3 nucleotides read TGTGCCAGCAGTGTCCTATACGAGCAGTACTTC. Translation gives CASSVLYEQYF.

The rearrangement links TRBV9 to TRBJ1-1, with 7 bases lining up with TRBD1. Losses at the gene ends were 4 bases for V and 4 bases for J; bases not matched to a gene: 7. This CDR3 spans 14 amino acids. CDR1 is SGDLS and CDR2 is YYNGEE in the germline V gene. The CDR3 sequence is CASSFGQAFTEAFF. In nucleotides, the CDR3 is TGTGCCAGCAGCTTCGGACAGGCGTTCACTGAAGCTTTCTTT.

This clone was observed once. The chain employs TRBV19 and TRBJ2-7; 10 nucleotides align to TRBD1. CDR1 and CDR2 from the germline V gene are LNHDA and SQIVND (reference sequence). There are 14 residues in the CDR3. With V trimmed by 5 bases and J by 3 bases, 4 bases remained unmatched. The CDR3 coding sequence is TGTGCCAGTAGTCAGACAGGGGGCTTCTACGAGCAGTACTTC. It translates to CASSQTGGFYEQYF.

This sequence joins TRBV6-5 and TRBJ1-1, with TRBD1 as a possible D gene (5 bases). Between the trimmed V and J ends, which lost 6 bases and 5 bases, there was a span of 19 bases. CDR3 length equals 15 residues. CDR1 is MNHEY and CDR2 is SVGAGI in the germline V gene. CDR3 loop: CASRDLGGLRTEAFF. The CDR3 bases are TGTGCCAGCAGAGATCTGGGGGGATTGCGGACTGAAGCTTTCTTT.

This clone was recorded once. The rearrangement uses TRBV11-2 and TRBJ2-1; maybe TRBD1 (5 bases). Trimming took 5 bases from V and 0 from J, leaving 17 bases between them. This CDR3 contains 17 residues. Germline CDR1 reads SGHAT; CDR2 reads FQNNGV. The CDR3 nucleotides read TGTGCCAGCAGCCCCCAGCGAGACAGTATCTCCTACAATGAGCAGTTCTTC. Protein: CASSPQRDSISYNEQFF.

The V call is TRBV15, the J call TRBJ2-5; D gene ambiguous. The CDR3 totals 12 residues. Germline CDR1 and CDR2: LNHNV and YYDKDF (reference sequence). Trimming took off 0 bases at V and 11 bases at J, with 10 bases between the two ends. The CDR3 DNA follows: TGTGCCACCAGCAGAGATTTAGAGATTCAGTACTTC. Protein: CATSRDLEIQYF. The variable domain in full, completed from reference TRBV15 and TRBJ2-5, reads DAMVIQNPRYQVTQFGKPVTLSCSQTLNHNVMYWYQQKSSQAPKLLFHYYDKDFNNEADTPDNFQSRRPNTSFCFLDIRSPGLGDTAMYLCATSRDLEIQYFGPGTRLLVL.

V gene TRBV27 combines with J gene TRBJ1-2; tentative D call: TRBD1 (6 bases). Germline CDR1 and CDR2: MNHEY and SMNVEV (reference sequence). V was trimmed by 5 bases and J by 5 bases, leaving 12 bases between them. There are 13 residues in the CDR3. Here the CDR3 DNA reads TGTGCCAGCAGTCCCGGACAGCCATATGGCTACACCTTC. It translates to CASSPGQPYGYTF.

The CDR3 DNA reads TGTGCCAGCCGACGGGACTCAATCAATCAGCCCCAGCATTTT. Translated, it gives CASRRDSINQPQHF. The rearrangement links TRBV2 to TRBJ1-5, with a possible D match to TRBD1 (5 bases). The V gene's germline CDR1 is SNHLY and CDR2 FYNNEI. The V and J ends lost 8 bases and 3 bases respectively, with 14 bases between them. This CDR3 has 14 amino acids.

The V call is TRBV7-9, the J call TRBJ1-2; the match to TRBD1 covers 8 bases. The CDR3 spans 14 residues. Germline V lookup: CDR1 SEHNR, CDR2 FQNEAQ (reference sequence). The ends lost 3 bases at V and 2 bases at J; junction bases unmatched: 2. The CDR3, as DNA: TGTGCCAGCAGCTTTCGACAGGGGAACTATGGCTACACCTTC. Translated: CASSFRQGNYGYTF.

The chain is built from TRBV15 and TRBJ1-4; 7 bases align to TRBD1. Trimming at V came to 6 bases and at J to 7 bases, leaving 17 bases not matched to a gene. This CDR3 contains 17 residues. Germline values: CDR1 LNHNV, CDR2 YYDKDF (reference sequence). The CDR3 DNA reads as TGTGCCACCAGGACGAGACAGGGAATTTTTCTGGGTGAAAAACTGTTTTTT. Its translation: CATRTRQGIFLGEKLFF.

This sequence joins TRBV6-1 and TRBJ1-1; a possible D gene is TRBD1 (6 bases). With 2 bases removed from V and 4 bases from J, the gap between germline ends came to 14 bases. The CDR3 runs to 15 residues. The germline CDR1 and CDR2 sequences are MNHNS and SASEGT. The CDR3 loop is CASSETGLFGTEAFF. Here the CDR3 DNA reads TGTGCCAGCAGTGAAACAGGGCTGTTCGGCACTGAAGCTTTCTTT.

The chain is built from TRBV6-6 and TRBJ1-2, with D hard to call. Between the trimmed V and J ends, which lost 7 bases and 8 bases, there was a span of 14 bases. The CDR3 totals 12 residues. Germline-derived CDR1 and CDR2 are MNHNY and SVGAGI (reference sequence). This CDR3 reads CASTLSSRGYTF. The CDR3 nucleotides are TGTGCCAGCACCCTATCCTCGCGGGGCTACACCTTC.

The chain employs TRBV7-2 and TRBJ2-3; 11 bases agree with TRBD2. Germline CDR1 reads SGHTA; CDR2 reads FQGNSA. The CDR3 has 16 residues. The junction had 4 bases not matched to a gene; V was cut back by 5 bases and J by 0 bases. CDR3: CASSPRLAGSTDTQYF. The CDR3 DNA is TGTGCCAGCAGCCCAAGACTAGCGGGGAGCACAGATACGCAGTATTTT. Full variable domain (remainder filled in from reference TRBV7-2 and TRBJ2-3): GAGVSQSPSNKVTEKGKDVELRCDPISGHTALYWYRQSLGQGLEFLIYFQGNSAPDKSGLPSDRFSAERTGGSVSTLTIQRTQQEDSAVYLCASSPRLAGSTDTQYFGPGTRLTVL.

The chain combines TRBV19 with TRBJ1-1; D perhaps matches TRBD1 (6 bases). Germline assignment: CDR1 LNHDA and CDR2 SQIVND (reference sequence). The ends were cut back, 6 bases at V and 4 bases at J, with 12 bases in the middle. The CDR3 sequence is 13 residues long. The CDR3 here is CASRAGVGTEAFF. CDR3 nucleotides: TGTGCCAGTAGGGCAGGGGTCGGCACTGAAGCTTTCTTT.

This chain links TRBV7-9 with TRBJ1-1; D call uncertain. The V gene lost 10 bases and the J gene lost 4 bases, with 25 bases spanning the gap. The CDR3 is made up of 16 amino acids. Germline-derived CDR1 and CDR2 are SEHNR and FQNEAQ (reference sequence). The CDR3 DNA is TGTGCCACCCTTGGAGGCCGACCCCCTGGCGGCACTGAAGCTTTCTTT. It specifies CATLGGRPPGGTEAFF.

The chain is built from TRBV10-1 and TRBJ2-6; D perhaps matches TRBD2 (5 bases). The V end was cut by 0 bases, the J end by 2 bases, with 5 bases between. The CDR3 runs to 15 residues. Germline-derived CDR1 and CDR2 are WNHNN and SYGVQD (reference sequence). CDR3 coding DNA: TGCGCCAGCAGTGAGTCCGGGACTGGGGCCAACGTCCTGACTTTC. Amino acids: CASSESGTGANVLTF.

This clone showed up just once. The chain combines TRBV28 with TRBJ2-2, with TRBD1 matching over 8 bases. In germline, CDR1 is MDHEN, CDR2 SYDVKM. The CDR3 runs 19 residues. Trimming removed 2 bases from V and 6 bases from J; junction bases left unmatched: 17. The CDR3 spells CASSLPAGTGIKSAGELFF. The CDR3 region has the DNA TGTGCCAGCAGTTTACCCGCCGGGACAGGAATAAAATCCGCCGGGGAGCTGTTTTTT.

The chain recombines TRBV10-3 with TRBJ2-7; 9 bases match TRBD2. This CDR3 is 20 amino acids long. V lost 0 bases and J lost 2; bases outside the gene matches: 17. CDR1 is ENHRY, CDR2 SYGVKD, per germline. The CDR3: CAISESSDSSGLAPTYEQYF. CDR3 sequence (DNA): TGTGCCATCAGTGAGTCCTCCGATTCTTCAGGACTAGCGCCAACCTACGAGCAGTACTTC.

The V gene is TRBV27, the J gene TRBJ1-2, with D perhaps matching TRBD1 (5 bases). This CDR3 is built from 14 residues. Germline V CDR1 and CDR2: MNHEY, SMNVEV (reference sequence). Between the trimmed V and J ends, which lost 6 bases and 8 bases, there was a span of 19 bases. In DNA, the CDR3 is TGTGCCAGCAGGACCGGGACTCAAGCGGGAGGCTACACCTTC. The encoded protein is CASRTGTQAGGYTF.

The V and J genes are TRBV7-8 and TRBJ1-5, with 7 nucleotides matching TRBD1. Germline values: CDR1 SGHVS, CDR2 FQNEAQ. This CDR3 contains 15 residues. J was trimmed by 5 bases and V by 1 base; bases with no gene match: 5. The CDR3 DNA sequence: TGTGCCAGCAGCTTAGAAGGGGGCGCGGATCAGCCCCAGCATTTT. This encodes CASSLEGGADQPQHF.

J is TRBJ1-1 and V is TRBV29-1; D not certain. The CDR3 is 13 residues long. Germline V gives CDR1 SQVTM, CDR2 ANQGSEA. V lost 3 bases and J lost 8, with 16 bases in between. Here the CDR3 reads CSVEFQVPTEAFF. The CDR3 DNA reads as TGCAGCGTTGAGTTTCAGGTTCCTACCGAAGCTTTCTTT.

This chain connects TRBV27 to TRBJ1-2, with D tentatively TRBD1 (5 bases). CDR1 is MNHEY, CDR2 SMNVEV, per germline (reference sequence). Trimming cost V 2 bases and J 1 base, with 26 bases left between them. The length of the CDR3 is 20 residues. The CDR3 DNA is TGTGCCAGCAGTTTAATTGAGTCGGTCACAGGAAGATCTATTAACTATGGCTACACCTTC. It encodes CASSLIESVTGRSINYGYTF.

This clone occurred once. The chain carries TRBV25-1 and TRBJ1-1; 12 bases match TRBD1. The germline V gene has CDR1 MGHDK and CDR2 SYGVNS. The CDR3 consists of 16 residues. J gave up 3 bases and V 6 bases, and 8 bases lay outside the gene matches. The CDR3 spells CASRSGTGGLYTEAFF. The DNA of the CDR3 is TGTGCCAGCAGATCCGGGACAGGGGGCTTGTACACTGAAGCTTTCTTT.

The rearrangement joins TRBV13 to TRBJ2-1; 10 bases match TRBD1. The V segment lost 5 bases and the J segment 8 bases; nucleotides outside the gene matches: 9. CDR3 length: 15 amino acids. Germline V gene lookup returns CDR1 PRHDT and CDR2 FYEKMQ (reference sequence). The CDR3 is CASSPRGQGWHEQFF. The CDR3 DNA sequence: TGTGCCAGCAGCCCAAGGGGACAGGGGTGGCATGAGCAGTTCTTC.